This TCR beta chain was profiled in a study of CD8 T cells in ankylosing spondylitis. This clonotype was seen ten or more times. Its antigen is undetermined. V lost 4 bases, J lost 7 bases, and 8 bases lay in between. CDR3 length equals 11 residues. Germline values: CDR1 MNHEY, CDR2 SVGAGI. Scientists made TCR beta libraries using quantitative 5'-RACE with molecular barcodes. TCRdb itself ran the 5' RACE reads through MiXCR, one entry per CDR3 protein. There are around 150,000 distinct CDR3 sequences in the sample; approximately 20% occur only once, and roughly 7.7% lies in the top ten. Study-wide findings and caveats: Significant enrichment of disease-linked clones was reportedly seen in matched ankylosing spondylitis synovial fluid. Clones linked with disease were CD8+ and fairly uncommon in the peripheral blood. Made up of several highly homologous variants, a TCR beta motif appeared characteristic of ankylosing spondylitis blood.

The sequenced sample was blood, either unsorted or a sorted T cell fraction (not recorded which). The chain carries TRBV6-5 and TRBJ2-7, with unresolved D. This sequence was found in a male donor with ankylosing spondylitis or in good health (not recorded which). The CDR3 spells CASSSLGEQYF. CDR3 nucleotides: TGTGCCAGCAGTTCCTTGGGGGAGCAGTACTTC.